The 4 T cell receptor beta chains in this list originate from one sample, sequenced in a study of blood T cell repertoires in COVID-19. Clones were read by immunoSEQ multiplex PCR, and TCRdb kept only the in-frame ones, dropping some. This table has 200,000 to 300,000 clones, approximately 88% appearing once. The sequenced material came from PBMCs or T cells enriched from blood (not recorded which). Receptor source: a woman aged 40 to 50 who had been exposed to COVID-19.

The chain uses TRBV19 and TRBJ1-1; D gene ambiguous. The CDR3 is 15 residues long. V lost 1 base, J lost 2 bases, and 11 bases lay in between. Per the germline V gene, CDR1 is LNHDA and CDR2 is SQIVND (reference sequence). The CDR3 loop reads CASSIAGQANTEAFF. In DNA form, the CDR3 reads TGTGCCAGTAGTATAGCTGGGCAGGCCAACACTGAAGCTTTCTTT.

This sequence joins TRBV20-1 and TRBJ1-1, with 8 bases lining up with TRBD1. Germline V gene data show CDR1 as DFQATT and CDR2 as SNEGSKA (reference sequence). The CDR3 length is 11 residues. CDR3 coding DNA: TGCAGGACGGACAGGGTATCTGAAGCTTTCTTT. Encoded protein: CRTDRVSEAFF.

CDR3 sequence (DNA): TGTGCCATCAGTGAAGGCCTAGCGGGGTTTAGAAATGAGCAGTTCTTC. This encodes CAISEGLAGFRNEQFF. The J gene is TRBJ2-1, the V gene TRBV10-3; 9 bases fit TRBD2. J gave up 7 bases and V 3 bases, and 10 bases lay outside the gene matches. The CDR3 is made up of 16 amino acids. Germline-derived CDR1 and CDR2 are ENHRY and SYGVKD.

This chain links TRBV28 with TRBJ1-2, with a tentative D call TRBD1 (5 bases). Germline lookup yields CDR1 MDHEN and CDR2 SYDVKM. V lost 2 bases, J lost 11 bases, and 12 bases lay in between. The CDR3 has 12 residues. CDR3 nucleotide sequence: TGTGCCAGCAGTTTAGGGGCCCGTGAGTACACCTTC. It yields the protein CASSLGAREYTF.